The T cell receptor beta chain described here comes from a study of breast tumors, draining lymph nodes, adjacent tissues. Breast cancer patients provided tissue from their axillary draining lymph nodes. This clonotype was detected ten times or more. Its specificity is not known. CDR1 is SGHRS, CDR2 YFSETQ, per germline. CDR3 length: 17 amino acids. Trimming cost V 0 bases and J 4 bases; bases outside gene matches: 7. One entry per CDR3 protein, called by TCRdb with MiXCR from the multiplex PCR reads. The repertoire holds under 300,000 distinct CDR3 sequences, with less than 40% as singletons. Study-wide points: Data fit most tumor T cells coming from lymph node, expanding in tumor.

J is TRBJ2-3 and V is TRBV5-1; 11 bases map to TRBD2. The sequencing sample was made of axillary lymph node tissue. The receptor comes from a female donor with breast cancer. Some clones in this sample may be carry-over from other donors' samples. The CDR3 bases are TGCGCCAGCAGCTTGGCCCTTACTAGCGGGAGTCCAGATACGCAGTATTTT. Its protein product is CASSLALTSGSPDTQYF.